This TCR beta chain was found in a study of shared clonotypes between healthy human individuals. This clone came up a few times. The same CDR3 can be traced to other DNA sequences in this sample. CD45RO-negative cells were positively selected for CCR7, leaving out terminally differentiated effector memory CD45RA+ cells. The CDR3 covers 13 residues. Germline loops: CDR1 LNHDA, CDR2 SQIVND (reference sequence). The V and J ends lost 3 bases and 1 base respectively, with 6 bases between them. Assay used: immunoSEQ multiplex PCR; TCRdb lists only in-frame clones, some missing. There are about 2.1 million clones in the sample; 93% occur only once, and more than 1.5% lies in the top ten.

Sequencing used naive CD8+ T cells from PBMCs. The receptor was derived from a man aged 18 to 30 in good health. Some clones in this sample may be carry-over from other donors' samples. The chain uses TRBV19 and TRBJ1-1; unclear D gene. In DNA form, the CDR3 reads TGTGCCAGTAGTATGGGCCAGAACACTGAAGCTTTCTTT. It encodes CASSMGQNTEAFF.